The next 25 T cell receptor beta chains were all read from a single sample in a study of control samples from healthy donors and cancer patients. Sequencing used immunoSEQ multiplex PCR; TCRdb keeps in-frame clones, though not all of them. The repertoire holds about 150,000 clones, 70% to 90% seen once, with 1.5% to 2% in the top ten. Material: blood. These receptors were taken from a man younger than 35 in good health.

The chain links TRBV2 to TRBJ1-6; tentatively, D is TRBD1 (5 bases). There are 14 residues in the CDR3. V dropped 6 bases and J dropped 4 bases, with 10 bases sitting between them. CDR1 and CDR2 from the germline V gene are SNHLY and FYNNEI. Here the CDR3 DNA reads TGTGCCAGCAGGACACAGGAATATAATTCACCCCTCCACTTT. Translating it yields CASRTQEYNSPLHF.

The CDR3 DNA follows: TGTGCCAGCTCACCAGGACTCTCCTACGAGCAGTACTTC. Its protein is CASSPGLSYEQYF. The rearrangement joins TRBV18 to TRBJ2-7, with TRBD2 as a possible D gene (5 bases). Trimming took off 2 bases at V and 0 bases at J, with 5 bases between the two ends. Germline V gene sequence: CDR1 KGHSH, CDR2 LQKENI. There are 13 residues in the CDR3.

Written as DNA, the CDR3 is TGCGCCAGCAGCTTGTCGGATACGCAGTATTTT. Its protein is CASSLSDTQYF. The V and J genes are TRBV5-1 and TRBJ2-3; D is undetermined. V shed 1 base and J shed 6 bases, with 3 bases lying between them. Germline V gene sequence: CDR1 SGHRS, CDR2 YFSETQ. CDR3 length: 11 residues.

This clone has just a few counts. V usage is TRBV12-3 or TRBV12-4 and J usage is TRBJ2-2, with D unclear. This CDR3 has 11 residues. V lost 7 bases to trimming and J lost 3 bases, with 3 bases between them. The CDR3 here is CASTYTGELFF. CDR3 nucleotide sequence: TGTGCCAGCACCTACACCGGGGAGCTGTTTTTT.

The V call is TRBV5-6, the J call TRBJ2-7, with 7 positions matching TRBD1. This CDR3 region has 15 residues. The ends lost 4 bases at V and 0 bases at J; junction bases unmatched: 7. Germline V gene lookup returns CDR1 SGHDT and CDR2 YYEEEE. CDR3 sequence reads: CASSAPRQGSYEQYF. CDR3 nucleotides: TGTGCCAGCAGCGCCCCCCGACAGGGCTCCTACGAGCAGTACTTC.

The table lists this clone with a few counts. This chain uses TRBV7-8 with TRBJ1-5, with unresolved D. This CDR3 has 14 amino acids. V gave up 1 base and J gave up 3 bases, with 7 bases separating them. Germline CDR1 and CDR2: SGHVS and FQNEAQ. The CDR3 loop reads CASSLEGINQPQHF. DNA for the CDR3: TGTGCCAGCAGCTTAGAAGGAATCAATCAGCCCCAGCATTTT.

This clone was seen just once. The chain couples TRBV9 to TRBJ2-7, with TRBD1 matching 9 bases. The CDR3 is 17 amino acids. Germline CDR1 SGDLS, CDR2 YYNGEE. V lost 6 bases and J lost 4; bases outside the gene matches: 17. The CDR3 DNA reads as TGTGCCAGCAACCCAGGGAGTGGACAGGGGATGTGGTACGAGCAGTACTTC. Protein sequence: CASNPGSGQGMWYEQYF.

The chain uses TRBV7-2 and TRBJ1-3; TRBD1 might be the D (5 bases). V lost 1 base and J 4 bases, leaving 11 bases between the germline ends. The CDR3 loop spans 15 amino acids. Germline lookup yields CDR1 SGHTA and CDR2 FQGNSA. This CDR3 is CASSLGGGDGNTIYF. CDR3 sequence (DNA): TGTGCCAGCAGCTTAGGTGGGGGGGACGGAAACACCATATATTTT.

The rearrangement joins TRBV19 to TRBJ1-3, with a tentative D call TRBD1 (6 bases). The germline V gene encodes CDR1 LNHDA and CDR2 SQIVND (reference sequence). Deletions cut 8 bases from V and 1 base from J, with 12 bases between. This CDR3 spans 14 amino acids. The CDR3 loop is CASERGGSGNTIYF. For the CDR3, the DNA is TGTGCCAGTGAGCGAGGGGGGTCTGGAAACACCATATATTTT.

This chain connects TRBV12-5 to TRBJ2-1; the D is unclear. The CDR3 is 12 amino acids. Trimming pared 3 bases from V and 5 bases from J, leaving 5 bases between. The germline V gene has CDR1 LGHNT and CDR2 FRNRAP. The chain's CDR3 is CASGFQDNEQFF. DNA for the CDR3: TGTGCTAGTGGTTTCCAGGACAATGAGCAGTTCTTC.

This sequence joins TRBV28 and TRBJ1-3; possibly TRBD1 for D (6 bases). Trimming removed 2 bases from V and 9 bases from J, with 11 bases in between. CDR1 is MDHEN, CDR2 SYDVKM, per germline. The CDR3 has 13 residues. The CDR3 DNA follows: TGTGCCAGCAGTTTAAAAAGGGGGGGCACCATATATTTT. Its translation: CASSLKRGGTIYF.

This clone appeared a single time. The chain has TRBV9 and TRBJ2-2; a weak D match, TRBD1 (7 bases). Deletions cut 4 bases from V and 1 base from J, with 20 bases between. The CDR3 has 18 residues. The V gene's germline CDR1 is SGDLS and CDR2 YYNGEE. The CDR3 loop reads CASSREGAGGENTGELFF. In nucleotides, the CDR3 is TGTGCCAGCAGCCGAGAGGGGGCCGGCGGGGAGAACACCGGGGAGCTGTTTTTT.

This chain connects TRBV5-1 to TRBJ2-2, with a weak D call TRBD2 (5 bases). The CDR3 runs to 17 residues. Trimming removed 0 bases from V and 9 bases from J, with 21 bases in between. Germline V lookup: CDR1 SGHRS, CDR2 YFSETQ. Here the CDR3 DNA reads TGCGCCAGCAGCTTGGCCGGACTCGGGCTGTCACCTAGGGAGCTGTTTTTT. This codes for CASSLAGLGLSPRELFF.

The chain couples TRBV28 to TRBJ1-4, with D hard to call. Trimming pared 7 bases from V and 6 bases from J, leaving 24 bases between. Germline-derived CDR1 and CDR2 are MDHEN and SYDVKM. CDR3 length equals 17 residues. The CDR3 sequence is CASTPPQVGYSDEKLFF. The CDR3 DNA reads TGTGCCAGCACTCCGCCCCAAGTTGGGTATTCAGATGAAAAACTGTTTTTT.

The chain carries TRBV6-6 and TRBJ1-1; tentatively, D is TRBD1 (6 bases). Germline V lookup: CDR1 MNHNY, CDR2 SVGAGI (reference sequence). The germline V and J ends were trimmed by 7 bases and 0 bases, with 18 bases remaining between them. The CDR3 is made up of 16 amino acids. CDR3 loop: CASTNYDSGVNTEAFF. CDR3 DNA sequence: TGTGCCAGCACCAATTACGACTCAGGGGTGAACACTGAAGCTTTCTTT.

V usage is TRBV19 and J usage is TRBJ1-2; D is possibly TRBD1 (6 bases). The ends were cut back, 6 bases at V and 4 bases at J, with 30 bases in the middle. Germline V lookup: CDR1 LNHDA, CDR2 SQIVND (reference sequence). The CDR3 is made up of 19 amino acids. In DNA form, the CDR3 reads TGTGCCAGTAGCGACGGGGGCGGGACATCGGAGGTTGGACTCTATGGCTACACCTTC. Translated: CASSDGGGTSEVGLYGYTF.

This sequence joins TRBV7-3 and TRBJ1-1; 9 bases map to TRBD1. J was trimmed by 8 bases and V by 5 bases; bases with no gene match: 12. This CDR3 is built from 15 residues. Per the germline V gene, CDR1 is SGHTA and CDR2 is FQGTGA. This chain's CDR3 is CASSQSGTGSSEAFF. The DNA of the CDR3 is TGTGCCAGCAGCCAATCCGGGACAGGGTCTTCGGAAGCTTTCTTT.

The chain links TRBV4-2 to TRBJ2-3; 10 bases align to TRBD2. Germline assignment: CDR1 LGHNA and CDR2 YNFKEQ. The CDR3 contains 16 residues. V lost 4 bases and J lost 2; bases outside the gene matches: 6. CDR3 region: CASSPVLAGNTDTQYF. The CDR3 nucleotides read TGTGCCAGCAGCCCGGTACTAGCGGGGAACACAGATACGCAGTATTTT.

The genes are TRBV18 and TRBJ2-5; no firm D call. CDR1 is KGHSH and CDR2 is LQKENI in the germline V gene. Trimming pared 2 bases from V and 4 bases from J, leaving 8 bases between. The CDR3 loop spans 13 amino acids. CDR3 amino acids: CASSPRAAETQYF. The CDR3 coding sequence is TGTGCCAGCTCACCAAGGGCGGCAGAGACCCAGTACTTC.

V and J are TRBV12-3 or TRBV12-4 and TRBJ1-1; D is ambiguous. The CDR3 is 13 residues long. Trimming took off 3 bases at V and 1 base at J, with 6 bases between the two ends. The CDR3 loop reads CASSLARNTEAFF. The CDR3 DNA sequence: TGTGCCAGCAGTTTGGCAAGGAACACTGAAGCTTTCTTT.

The chain employs TRBV7-2 and TRBJ2-1; D is possibly TRBD1 (5 bases). The CDR3 extends over 14 amino acids. The germline V gene encodes CDR1 SGHTA and CDR2 FQGNSA. The V end was cut by 5 bases, the J end by 5 bases, with 13 bases between. Here the CDR3 DNA reads TGTGCCAGCAGCGGCTCGACAGTGAACAATGAGCAGTTCTTC. Its translation: CASSGSTVNNEQFF. Complete variable domain (other parts from reference TRBV7-2 and TRBJ2-1): GAGVSQSPSNKVTEKGKDVELRCDPISGHTALYWYRQSLGQGLEFLIYFQGNSAPDKSGLPSDRFSAERTGGSVSTLTIQRTQQEDSAVYLCASSGSTVNNEQFFGPGTRLTVL.

This clone appeared a few times. CDR3 coding DNA: TGTGCCAGCAGTTCCGATTCAGGGGGCGCGAACACCGGGGAGCTGTTTTTT. It is translated as CASSSDSGGANTGELFF. The chain joins TRBV27 to TRBJ2-2; 8 bases are shared with TRBD1. Germline V gene data show CDR1 as MNHEY and CDR2 as SMNVEV (reference sequence). This CDR3 has 17 residues. V lost 4 bases and J lost 0; bases outside the gene matches: 7.

This clone was seen only a few times. The CDR3 DNA reads as TGCGCCAGCAGCTTGGAAAGCGGGGACACAGATACGCAGTATTTT. Translation gives CASSLESGDTDTQYF. The chain recombines TRBV5-1 with TRBJ2-3; 7 nucleotides line up with TRBD2. The V segment lost 0 bases and the J segment 2 bases; nucleotides outside the gene matches: 3. This CDR3 has 15 amino acids. The germline V gene has CDR1 SGHRS and CDR2 YFSETQ.

The V and J genes are TRBV5-5 and TRBJ2-5; D is undetermined. The CDR3 is 13 residues long. The germline V gene encodes CDR1 SGHKS and CDR2 YYEKEE (reference sequence). V was clipped by 0 bases and J by 5 bases, with 8 bases between them. The CDR3 region is CASSLDPLETQYF. The CDR3 region has the DNA TGTGCCAGCAGCTTGGACCCCCTTGAGACCCAGTACTTC.

This clone was found a few times. CDR3: CASSAQGTGSSPLHF. The CDR3 DNA follows: TGTGCCAGCAGCGCGCAAGGGACAGGGAGCTCACCCCTCCACTTT. The J gene is TRBJ1-6, the V gene TRBV7-3, with 9 nucleotides matching TRBD1. There are 15 residues in the CDR3. Germline CDR1 SGHTA, CDR2 FQGTGA. After removal of 5 bases from V and 10 bases from J, the junction contained 9 bases not matched to a gene.